This T cell receptor (beta chain) appears in the sequencing data of a study of T cells in Graves' hyperthyroidism and ophthalmopathy. Germline V gives CDR1 MGHRA, CDR2 YSYEKL. The CDR3 has 13 amino acids. V lost 2 bases to trimming and J lost 7 bases, with 11 bases between them. This clonotype occurred a few times. The source material, RNA transcripts, was used to amplify TCR beta CDR3 regions. During a first-round RT-PCR of the TCR CDR3, the HTBI primer set was used. From the multiplex PCR reads, TCRdb called clonotypes with MiXCR, one entry per CDR3 protein. This table has over 450,000 distinct CDR3 sequences, 17% appearing once. Uncontrolled infection, other autoimmune disease, pregnancy or lactation led to exclusion.

J is TRBJ1-1 and V is TRBV4-1; perhaps TRBD1 as D (5 bases). The sample comprised blood. This clonotype originated in a young woman with Graves' ophthalmopathy. For the CDR3, the DNA is TGCGCCAGCAGCCAACCCGGGACGGTTGAAGCTTTCTTT. The encoded protein is CASSQPGTVEAFF.